These 18 T cell receptor beta chains originate from one sample sequenced in a study of technical replicates of blood from several donors. Measured with immunoSEQ multiplex PCR; TCRdb has only the in-frame clones, and not every one. The table records approximately 50,000 clones, 85% to 95% of them present only once. Sequencing used T cells isolated from PBMCs. Receptor source: a human donor in good health.

The chain employs TRBV6-6 and TRBJ1-4; TRBD1 agrees at 7 bases. The CDR3 loop spans 14 amino acids. From germline, CDR1 is MNHNY and CDR2 SVGAGI (reference sequence). Trimming took 6 bases from V and 6 from J; bases not matched to a gene: 7. CDR3 coding DNA: TGTGCCAGCAGCCCTTTAGGGGGCGATGAAAAACTGTTTTTT. This codes for CASSPLGGDEKLFF.

The gene calls are TRBV29-1 and TRBJ2-6; 7 bases line up with TRBD1. From germline, CDR1 is SQVTM and CDR2 ANQGSEA. V lost 5 bases and J lost 0; bases outside the gene matches: 4. The CDR3 totals 15 residues. The CDR3 DNA reads TGCAGCGTTTGGACAGGCCTCTCTGGGGCCAACGTCCTGACTTTC. It codes for CSVWTGLSGANVLTF.

V gene TRBV7-9 combines with J gene TRBJ2-3, with 8 bases fitting TRBD1. The CDR3 consists of 17 residues. CDR1 is SEHNR and CDR2 is FQNEAQ in the germline V gene (reference sequence). The V segment lost 5 bases and the J segment 6 bases; nucleotides outside the gene matches: 16. CDR3 sequence: CASSDRDRGQLGDTQYF. The CDR3 DNA sequence: TGTGCCAGCAGCGACCGCGACAGGGGCCAACTTGGCGATACGCAGTATTTT.

The genes are TRBV5-1 and TRBJ2-7, with 11 bases lining up with TRBD2. V trimming: 2 bases; J trimming: 4 bases; junction bases outside the gene matches: 2. Germline CDR1 SGHRS, CDR2 YFSETQ. This CDR3 region has 14 residues. Here the CDR3 reads CASSFSGGAYEQYF. CDR3 nucleotide sequence: TGCGCCAGCAGCTTTAGCGGGGGGGCTTACGAGCAGTACTTC.

The chain is built from TRBV28 and TRBJ2-3; 8 bases map to TRBD2. From germline, CDR1 is MDHEN and CDR2 SYDVKM. V lost 5 bases to trimming and J lost 0 bases; unmatched junction nucleotides: 4. The length of the CDR3 is 15 residues. The CDR3 loop reads CASSPGLASTDTQYF. CDR3 in DNA: TGTGCCAGCAGTCCCGGACTAGCTAGCACAGATACGCAGTATTTT.

V usage is TRBV18 and J usage is TRBJ2-7; 9 nucleotides align to TRBD2. The CDR3 is 15 residues long. Unmatched junction bases numbered 0, after V lost 0 bases and J lost 0 bases. Germline CDR1 reads KGHSH; CDR2 reads LQKENI. The CDR3 here is CASSPPSGSSYEQYF. CDR3 sequence (DNA): TGTGCCAGCTCACCACCTAGCGGGAGCTCCTACGAGCAGTACTTC.

The chain combines TRBV6-6 with TRBJ1-2; TRBD1 matches at 8 bases. CDR3 length equals 16 residues. Germline assignment: CDR1 MNHNY and CDR2 SVGAGI (reference sequence). After removal of 5 bases from V and 4 bases from J, the junction contained 12 bases not matched to a gene. CDR3 DNA sequence: TGTGCCAGCAGTCAAACAGGGGGTCAAGGGGGCTATGGCTACACCTTC. Its translation is CASSQTGGQGGYGYTF.

CDR3 bases: TGTGCCAGCAGTTCCTATAGCGGGACCGCGACCTACGAGCAGTACTTC. It is translated as CASSSYSGTATYEQYF. The V gene is TRBV28, the J gene TRBJ2-7; the match to TRBD2 covers 8 bases. Germline CDR1 reads MDHEN; CDR2 reads SYDVKM. The CDR3 has 16 amino acids. V was clipped by 4 bases and J by 2 bases; unmatched bases: 10.

The V call is TRBV10-1, the J call TRBJ1-1, with D unresolved. Deletions cut 0 bases from V and 0 bases from J, with 8 bases between. The CDR3 consists of 15 residues. Per germline, CDR1 WNHNN and CDR2 SYGVQD (reference sequence). The CDR3 reads CASSESRGLNTEAFF. The CDR3 DNA reads TGCGCCAGCAGTGAGTCGAGAGGATTGAACACTGAAGCTTTCTTT.

The V gene is TRBV11-3, the J gene TRBJ2-1; TRBD1 is a possible D gene (6 bases). The CDR3 extends over 13 amino acids. V lost 3 bases to trimming and J lost 10 bases, with 13 bases between them. CDR1 and CDR2 (germline): SGHNT, YENEEA. CDR3 sequence: CASSLAGQLEQFF. The CDR3 bases are TGTGCCAGCAGCTTGGCAGGACAGCTAGAGCAGTTCTTC. Combining the CDR3 with reference TRBV11-3 and TRBJ2-1 gives the whole variable domain EAGVVQSPRYKIIEKKQPVAFWCNPISGHNTLYWYLQNLGQGPELLIRYENEEAVDDSQLPKDRFSAERLKGVDSTLKIQPAELGDSAVYLCASSLAGQLEQFFGPGTRLTVL.

This sequence joins TRBV5-1 and TRBJ2-7; D ambiguous. V lost 4 bases and J lost 5, with 13 bases in between. CDR1 and CDR2 (germline): SGHRS, YFSETQ. The length of the CDR3 is 13 residues. The CDR3 protein is CASSTAASDEQYF. CDR3 DNA sequence: TGCGCCAGCAGCACGGCGGCCTCGGACGAGCAGTACTTC.

This clone is a singleton in its sample. This chain joins TRBV7-6 and TRBJ1-5; unclear D gene. Per germline, CDR1 SGHVS and CDR2 FNYEAQ. This CDR3 spans 15 amino acids. Trimming stripped 2 bases from V and 3 bases from J, with 11 bases between. The CDR3 region has the DNA TGTGCCAGCAGCTTACTGTCAGACTACAATCAGCCCCAGCATTTT. Protein product: CASSLLSDYNQPQHF.

This chain connects TRBV5-1 to TRBJ2-3; D ambiguous. The V gene lost 7 bases and the J gene lost 2 bases, with 11 bases spanning the gap. Germline V CDR1 and CDR2: SGHRS, YFSETQ. The CDR3 sequence is 13 residues long. CDR3 DNA sequence: TGCGCCAGCCGCGACACCACCACAGATACGCAGTATTTT. The encoded protein is CASRDTTTDTQYF.

This clone was detected only once. This chain joins TRBV29-1 and TRBJ1-1, with D unresolved. The germline V gene encodes CDR1 SQVTM and CDR2 ANQGSEA. There are 10 residues in the CDR3. V gave up 5 bases and J gave up 8 bases, with 9 bases separating them. The CDR3 spells CSVPGPEAFF. The CDR3 DNA reads TGCAGCGTTCCTGGGCCAGAAGCTTTCTTT.

The chain combines TRBV11-2 with TRBJ1-4; 8 bases agree with TRBD1. J gave up 8 bases and V 3 bases, and 14 bases lay outside the gene matches. CDR1 is SGHAT, CDR2 FQNNGV, per germline. The CDR3 has 17 amino acids. The CDR3 nucleotides are TGTGCCAGCAGCTTCCGATCCAGGGGGCAGTTCGAGGAAAAACTGTTTTTT. Translation: CASSFRSRGQFEEKLFF. Filled out from reference TRBV11-2 and TRBJ1-4, the complete variable domain reads EAGVAQSPRYKIIEKRQSVAFWCNPISGHATLYWYQQILGQGPKLLIQFQNNGVVDDSQLPKDRFSAERLKGVDSTLKIQPAKLEDSAVYLCASSFRSRGQFEEKLFFGSGTQLSVL.

J is TRBJ1-1 and V is TRBV23-1; weak D call: TRBD1 (6 bases). TRBV23-1 counts as an open reading frame of uncertain function. V was trimmed by 8 bases and J by 1 base, leaving 14 bases between them. The CDR3 is 14 amino acids. CDR3 amino acids: CASRPGTPNTEAFF. The CDR3 coding sequence is TGCGCCAGCCGACCCGGGACACCGAACACTGAAGCTTTCTTT.

The genes are TRBV9 and TRBJ2-7, with 7 bases fitting TRBD1. This CDR3 is built from 14 residues. Losses at the gene ends were 3 bases for V and 6 bases for J; bases not matched to a gene: 9. The germline gives CDR1 SGDLS, CDR2 YYNGEE. This CDR3 reads CASSGKGASLEQYF. The CDR3 DNA sequence: TGTGCCAGCAGCGGCAAGGGGGCGTCCCTCGAGCAGTACTTC. Combining the CDR3 with reference TRBV9 and TRBJ2-7 gives the whole variable domain DSGVTQTPKHLITATGQRVTLRCSPRSGDLSVYWYQQSLDQGLQFLIQYYNGEERAKGNILERFSAQQFPDLHSELNLSSLELGDSALYFCASSGKGASLEQYFGPGTRLTVT.

In DNA form, the CDR3 reads TGCAGCGTTTCGACTGTGACAGGGGGCAGGTATGAGCAGTTCTTC. The encoded protein is CSVSTVTGGRYEQFF. V gene TRBV29-1 combines with J gene TRBJ2-1; 10 bases agree with TRBD1. This CDR3 has 15 residues. Trimming removed 5 bases from V and 8 bases from J; junction bases left unmatched: 12. Germline V CDR1 and CDR2: SQVTM, ANQGSEA.